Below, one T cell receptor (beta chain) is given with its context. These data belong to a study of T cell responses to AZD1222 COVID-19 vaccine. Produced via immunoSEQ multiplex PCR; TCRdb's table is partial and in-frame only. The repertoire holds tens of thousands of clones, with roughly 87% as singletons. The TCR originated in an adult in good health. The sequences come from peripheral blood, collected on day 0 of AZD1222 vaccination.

The CDR3 DNA reads TGTGCCAGCAGTGAACAGGCAGTCGGCACCGGGGAGCTGTTTTTT. It encodes CASSEQAVGTGELFF. The rearrangement uses TRBV6-1 and TRBJ2-2; no firm D call. CDR1 and CDR2 (germline): MNHNS, SASEGT. The CDR3 loop spans 15 amino acids. V was cut by 2 bases and J by 4 bases, with 11 bases left in between.